Listed here are 6 T cell receptor beta chains from one sample, sequenced in a study of circulating CD8 cells and anti-PD-1 response in melanoma. Using roughly 15 ng of total RNA, TCR libraries were made with the QIAseq Immune Repertoire TCR panel. TCRdb reprocessed the reads via MiXCR and lists one record per CDR3 protein. The sample shows around 180 distinct CDR3 sequences, over 20% of them seen only once. Sorting of live CD3+CD8+TCRalphabeta+ cells by PD-1 and/or TIGIT gave four subsets. The sample consisted of CD8+ T cells from PBMCs, taken at baseline or after one month of anti-PD-1 therapy (not recorded which). The receptor source for this set is a human donor with melanoma.

This clonotype is termed hyperexpanded. Compared with germline, one end of the junction differs, possibly owing to a read error. The chain couples TRBV28 to TRBJ2-7; TRBD1 is a possible D gene (6 bases). Germline values: CDR1 MDHEN, CDR2 SYDVKM. There are 16 residues in the CDR3. The CDR3 nucleotides are TGTGCCAGCAGCCCTACCCCCAAACCTGACAGGATTACTTTGGACTTC. Its translation: CASSPTPKPDRITLDF.

The genes are TRBV5-5 and TRBJ2-1; D remains ambiguous. The ends were cut back, 4 bases at V and 9 bases at J, with 8 bases in the middle. There are 11 residues in the CDR3. The germline CDR1 and CDR2 sequences are SGHKS and YYEKEE (reference sequence). CDR3 region: CASSPGFEQFF. The CDR3 DNA is TGTGCCAGCAGCCCTGGATTTGAGCAGTTCTTC.

This clonotype is termed medium-sized. A much larger clone is a single base away; this may be a read error. This chain uses TRBV24-1 with TRBJ2-1; tentative D call: TRBD2 (5 bases). Germline lookup yields CDR1 KGHDR and CDR2 SFDVKD. The CDR3 consists of 11 residues. The CDR3: CAASAGNEQFF. The DNA of the CDR3 is TGTGCCGCCAGTGCGGGCAATGAGCAGTTCTTC.

The genes are TRBV14 and TRBJ2-2; no definite D call. Germline values: CDR1 SGHDN, CDR2 FVKESK. Between the trimmed V and J ends, which lost 3 bases and 7 bases, there was a span of 3 bases. This CDR3 is 11 amino acids long. The CDR3 DNA is TGTGCCAGCAGCCAGGTCGGGGAGCTGTTTTTT. Its translation is CASSQVGELFF.

This clonotype is large within its sample. The gene calls are TRBV28 and TRBJ2-1; a possible D gene is TRBD2 (6 bases). V was shortened by 6 bases and J by 4 bases, with 16 bases between the two germline ends. This CDR3 contains 15 residues. Germline CDR1 is MDHEN and CDR2 is SYDVKM. The CDR3 reads CASSRDSALYNEQFF. In DNA form, the CDR3 reads TGTGCCAGCAGCCGGGACTCGGCCCTTTACAATGAGCAGTTCTTC.

By sample fraction, this clonotype is medium-sized. A much larger clone lies a single base off, so this may be a read error. This chain links TRBV2 with TRBJ1-1; D is uncertain. There are 17 residues in the CDR3. Germline V gives CDR1 SNHLY, CDR2 FYNNEI. CDR3 residues: CASSGLRTRTMNTEALF. CDR3 nucleotides: TGTGCCAGCAGTGGCCTCCGGACCCGGACCATGAACACTGAAGCTCTCTTT. Using reference TRBV2 and TRBJ1-1 for the parts outside the CDR3, the full variable domain is EPEVTQTPSHQVTQMGQEVILRCVPISNHLYFYWYRQILGQKVEFLVSFYNNEISEKSEIFDDQFSVERPDGSNFTLKIRSTKLEDSAMYFCASSGLRTRTMNTEALFGQGTRLTVV.